The clone carrying this T cell receptor (beta chain) was counted between two and nine times. The antigen is unknown. It was through 5'RACE template switching that TCR cDNA was made, with a universal primer site and UMIs added. TCRdb processed the 5' RACE reads anew with MiXCR; each CDR3 protein has one entry. The sample holds some 500,000 distinct CDR3 sequences; about 13% are singletons and the top ten take more than 12%. The sample belongs to a study of T cells after yellow fever vaccination. Findings of the study overall: Overall, a small share of clonotypes was seen in both CD4 and CD8 compartments. Reappearance after the booster was seen for most primary-vaccination clones, at more than 95% CD4 and 88% CD8.

The sequenced sample was PBMCs, obtained on the day of the yellow fever booster vaccination. The sequence was obtained from a young man who received the YFV17D yellow fever vaccine.

CDR3 nucleotides: TGCGCCAGCAGTATGGGACAGGGTGGAGGAGATCCGCAGTTCTTC. As protein: CASSMGQGGGDPQFF. The gene calls are TRBV5-1 and TRBJ2-1, with 9 bases matching TRBD1. In germline, CDR1 is SGHRS, CDR2 YFSETQ. The CDR3 spans 15 residues. With 5 bases clipped from V and 12 bases from J, the junction kept 15 bases outside the gene matches.